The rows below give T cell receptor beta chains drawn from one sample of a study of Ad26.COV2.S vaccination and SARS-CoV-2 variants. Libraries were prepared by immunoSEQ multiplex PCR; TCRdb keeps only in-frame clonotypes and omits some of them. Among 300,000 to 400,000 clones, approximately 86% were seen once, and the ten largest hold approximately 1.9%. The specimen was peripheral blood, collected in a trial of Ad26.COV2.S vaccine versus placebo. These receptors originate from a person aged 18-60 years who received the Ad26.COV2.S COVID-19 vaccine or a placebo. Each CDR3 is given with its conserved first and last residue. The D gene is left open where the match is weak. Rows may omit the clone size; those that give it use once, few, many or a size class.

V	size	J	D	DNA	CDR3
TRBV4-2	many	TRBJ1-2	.	TGTGCCAGCAGCCAAGGCGGGCTGAGAGGGTATGGCTACACCTTC	CASSQGGLRGYGYTF
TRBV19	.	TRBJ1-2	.	TGTGCCAGTATCCCTCCAGGTACTAACTATGGCTACACCTTC	CASIPPGTNYGYTF
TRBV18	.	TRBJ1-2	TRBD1	TGTGCCAGCTCACCTCTCCGGACAGGGGAGTATAGCTATGGCTACACCTTC	CASSPLRTGEYSYGYTF
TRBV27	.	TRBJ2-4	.	TGTGCCAGCCGGAGGGGCGGGGCCTCACAAAACATTCAGTACTTC	CASRRGGASQNIQYF
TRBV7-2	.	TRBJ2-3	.	TGTGCCAGCAGCTTAGATGGGGCCGACACAGATACGCAGTATTTT	CASSLDGADTDTQYF
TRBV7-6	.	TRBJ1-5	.	TGTGCCAGCAGCTTATCGGGCAATCAGCCCCAGCATTTT	CASSLSGNQPQHF
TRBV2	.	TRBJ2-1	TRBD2	TGTGCCAGCAGTGCCATCCCATTAGCGGGGGGGCTATCTAATGAGCAGTTCTTC	CASSAIPLAGGLSNEQFF
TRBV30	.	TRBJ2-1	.	TGTGCCTGGAGTGTCAACGGGTACAATGAGCAGTTCTTC	CAWSVNGYNEQFF
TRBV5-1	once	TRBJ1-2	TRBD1	TGCGCCAGCAGTTTCGCCAGGGGGGAGGGAGGCTACACCTTC	CASSFARGEGGYTF
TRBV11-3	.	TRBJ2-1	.	TGTGCCAGCAGCTCCGGGGGTAAGGATGAGCAGTTCTTC	CASSSGGKDEQFF
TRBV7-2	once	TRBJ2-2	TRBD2	TGTGCCAGCAGCTGGCTTTACCGACTAGCGGGCACCGGGGAGCTGTTTTTT	CASSWLYRLAGTGELFF
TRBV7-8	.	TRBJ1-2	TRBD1	TGTGCCAGCAGCTCCGACAGGGACTATGGCTACACCTTC	CASSSDRDYGYTF
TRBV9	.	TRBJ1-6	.	TGTGCCAGCAGCGAGTGGGGGGGGAGCGGATCACCCCTCCACTTT	CASSEWGGSGSPLHF
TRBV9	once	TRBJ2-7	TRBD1	TGTGCCAGCAGCGTAGATCCGGGACAGATAGACGAGCAGTACTTC	CASSVDPGQIDEQYF
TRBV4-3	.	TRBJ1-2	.	TGCGCCAGCAGCCAAGATGAGGGCAGCCCTTCCGTTTATGGCTACACCTTC	CASSQDEGSPSVYGYTF
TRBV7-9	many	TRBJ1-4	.	TGTGCCAGCAGTCTGGACATTGCAACTAATGAAAAACTGTTTTTT	CASSLDIATNEKLFF
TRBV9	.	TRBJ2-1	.	TGTGCCAGCAGCTCCAGGGTCCTGAGCTCCTACAATGAGCAGTTCTTC	CASSSRVLSSYNEQFF
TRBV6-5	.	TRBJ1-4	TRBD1	TGTGCCAGCAGTTCGACAGGGTTTGCGGAAAAACTGTTTTTT	CASSSTGFAEKLFF
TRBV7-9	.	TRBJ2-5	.	TGTGCCAGCAGCTCCAGGGATCGAGAGACCCAGTACTTC	CASSSRDRETQYF
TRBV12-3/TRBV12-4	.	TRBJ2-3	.	TGTGCCAGCAGTTTAGACTTATCCACGCAGTATTTT	CASSLDLSTQYF
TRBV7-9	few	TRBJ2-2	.	TGTGCCAGCAGCTTTAACACCGGGGAGCTGTTTTTT	CASSFNTGELFF
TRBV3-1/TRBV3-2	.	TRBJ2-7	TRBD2	TGTGCCAGCAGCCAAGGGCTGGCGGGGGGATACTCCTACGAGCAGTACTTC	CASSQGLAGGYSYEQYF
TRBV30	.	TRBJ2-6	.	TGTGCCTGGAGCCCCAGGGTCTACTCTGGGGCCAACGTCCTGACTTTC	CAWSPRVYSGANVLTF
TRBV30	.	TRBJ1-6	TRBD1	TGTGCCTGGAACCGCGGGACAGGGGGTTCACCCCTCCACTTT	CAWNRGTGGSPLHF
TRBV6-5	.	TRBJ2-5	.	TGTGCCAGCAGTTACTTGGGCTTTGAGACCCAGTACTTC	CASSYLGFETQYF
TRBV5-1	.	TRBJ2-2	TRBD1	TGCGCCAGCTTGGCAGGGGGCCTTTCCGGGGAGCTGTTTTTT	CASLAGGLSGELFF
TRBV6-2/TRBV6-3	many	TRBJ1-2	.	TGTGCCAGCAGTTACTCGGGGGGCGCTGGCTACACCTTC	CASSYSGGAGYTF